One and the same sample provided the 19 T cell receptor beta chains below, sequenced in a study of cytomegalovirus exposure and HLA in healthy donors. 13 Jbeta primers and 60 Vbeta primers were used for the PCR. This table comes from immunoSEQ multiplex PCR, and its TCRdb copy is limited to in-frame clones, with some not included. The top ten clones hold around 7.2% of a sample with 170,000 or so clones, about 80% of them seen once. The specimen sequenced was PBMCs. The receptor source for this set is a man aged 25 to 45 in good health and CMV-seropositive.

The CDR3 sequence: CSARDRLEAFF. In nucleotides, the CDR3 is TGCAGTGCTCGGGACAGGCTTGAAGCTTTCTTT. V and J are TRBV20-1 and TRBJ1-1, with 8 bases aligning to TRBD1. Germline CDR1 reads DFQATT; CDR2 reads SNEGSKA (reference sequence). The junction had 3 bases not matched to a gene; V was cut back by 5 bases and J by 7 bases. The CDR3 loop spans 11 amino acids.

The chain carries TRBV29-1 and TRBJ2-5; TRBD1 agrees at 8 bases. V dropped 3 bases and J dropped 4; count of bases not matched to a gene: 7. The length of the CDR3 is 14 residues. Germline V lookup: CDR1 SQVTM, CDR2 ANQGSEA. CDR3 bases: TGCAGCGTTGACACGGGCAGGGGGCGAGAGACCCAGTACTTC. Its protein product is CSVDTGRGRETQYF.

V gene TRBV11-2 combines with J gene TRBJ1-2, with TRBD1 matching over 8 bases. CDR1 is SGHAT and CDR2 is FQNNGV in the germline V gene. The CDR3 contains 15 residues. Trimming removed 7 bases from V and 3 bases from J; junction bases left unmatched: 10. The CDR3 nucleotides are TGTGCCAGCAAAGTCTCGCAGGGGGCCGACTATGGCTACACCTTC. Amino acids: CASKVSQGADYGYTF.

The CDR3 sequence: CASSEAGDYGYTF. The CDR3 nucleotides are TGTGCCAGCAGTGAGGCAGGGGACTATGGCTACACCTTC. The gene calls are TRBV6-1 and TRBJ1-2, with D tentatively TRBD1 (6 bases). This CDR3 has 13 amino acids. Trimming stripped 3 bases from V and 3 bases from J, with 8 bases between. Germline assignment: CDR1 MNHNS and CDR2 SASEGT.

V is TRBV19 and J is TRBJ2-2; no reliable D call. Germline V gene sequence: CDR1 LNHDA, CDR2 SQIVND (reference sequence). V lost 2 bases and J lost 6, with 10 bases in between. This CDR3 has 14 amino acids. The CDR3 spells CASSIKGGAGELFF. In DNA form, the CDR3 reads TGTGCCAGTAGTATAAAAGGCGGCGCCGGGGAGCTGTTTTTT.

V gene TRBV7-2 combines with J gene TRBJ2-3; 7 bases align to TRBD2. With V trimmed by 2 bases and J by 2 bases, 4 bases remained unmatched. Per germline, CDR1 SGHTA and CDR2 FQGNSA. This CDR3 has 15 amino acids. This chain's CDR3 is CASSLSRLATDTQYF. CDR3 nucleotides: TGTGCCAGCAGCTTATCTCGACTAGCCACAGATACGCAGTATTTT.

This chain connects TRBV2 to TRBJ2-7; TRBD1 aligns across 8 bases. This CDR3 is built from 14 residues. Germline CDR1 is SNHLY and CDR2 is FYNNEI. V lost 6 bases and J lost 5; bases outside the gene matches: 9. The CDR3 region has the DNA TGTGCCAGCAGCTCAGGGGGCGCAATCCACGAGCAGTACTTC. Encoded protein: CASSSGGAIHEQYF.

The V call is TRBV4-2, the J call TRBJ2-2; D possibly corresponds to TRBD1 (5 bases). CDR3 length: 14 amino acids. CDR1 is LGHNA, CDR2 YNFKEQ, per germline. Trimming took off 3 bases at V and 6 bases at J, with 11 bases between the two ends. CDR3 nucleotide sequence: TGTGCCAGCAGCCAGCTTGTGGGGCCCGGGGAGCTGTTTTTT. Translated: CASSQLVGPGELFF.

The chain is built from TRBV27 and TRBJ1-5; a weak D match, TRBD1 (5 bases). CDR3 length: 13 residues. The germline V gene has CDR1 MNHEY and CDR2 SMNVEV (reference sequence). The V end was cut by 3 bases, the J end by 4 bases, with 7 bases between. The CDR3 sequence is CASSLTANQPQHF. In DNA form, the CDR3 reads TGTGCCAGCAGTTTGACAGCTAATCAGCCCCAGCATTTT.

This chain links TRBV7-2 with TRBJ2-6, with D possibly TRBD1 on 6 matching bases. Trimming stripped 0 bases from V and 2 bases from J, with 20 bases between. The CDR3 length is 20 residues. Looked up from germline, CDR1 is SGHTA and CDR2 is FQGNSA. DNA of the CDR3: TGTGCCAGCAGCTTAGCCGTAGGAACACACAGGGTGGCTGGGGCCAACGTCCTGACTTTC. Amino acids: CASSLAVGTHRVAGANVLTF.

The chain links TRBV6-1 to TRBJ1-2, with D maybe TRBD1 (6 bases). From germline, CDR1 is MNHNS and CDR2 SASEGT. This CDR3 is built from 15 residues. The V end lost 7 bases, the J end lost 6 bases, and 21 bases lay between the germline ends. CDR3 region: CASTIGGAVSHGYTF. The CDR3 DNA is TGTGCCAGCACCATCGGGGGGGCGGTTAGTCATGGCTACACCTTC.

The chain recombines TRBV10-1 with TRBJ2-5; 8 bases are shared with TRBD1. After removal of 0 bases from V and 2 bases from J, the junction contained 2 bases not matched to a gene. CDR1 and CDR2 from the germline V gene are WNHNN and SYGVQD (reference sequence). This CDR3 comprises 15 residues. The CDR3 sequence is CASSESRTGQETQYF. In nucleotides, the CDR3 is TGCGCCAGCAGTGAGTCGAGGACAGGGCAAGAGACCCAGTACTTC.

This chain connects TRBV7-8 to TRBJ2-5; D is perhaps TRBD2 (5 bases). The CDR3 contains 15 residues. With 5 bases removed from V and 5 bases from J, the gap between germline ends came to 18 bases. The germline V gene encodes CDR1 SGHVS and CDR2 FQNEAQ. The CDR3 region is CASSGLAGLLETQYF. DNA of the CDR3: TGTGCCAGCAGCGGACTCGCCGGGCTACTTGAGACCCAGTACTTC.

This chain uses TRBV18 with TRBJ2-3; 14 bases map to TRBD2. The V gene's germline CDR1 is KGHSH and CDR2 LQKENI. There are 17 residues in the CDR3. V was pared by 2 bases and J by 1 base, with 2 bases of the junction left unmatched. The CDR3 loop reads CASSPGTSGSGTDTQYF. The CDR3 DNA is TGTGCCAGCTCACCAGGGACTAGCGGGAGTGGCACAGATACGCAGTATTTT.

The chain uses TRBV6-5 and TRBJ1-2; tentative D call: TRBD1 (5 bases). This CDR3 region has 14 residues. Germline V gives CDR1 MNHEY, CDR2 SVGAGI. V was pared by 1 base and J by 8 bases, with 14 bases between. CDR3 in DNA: TGTGCCAGCAGTTACTTCCGGGGGGTCGGGGGCTACACCTTC. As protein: CASSYFRGVGGYTF.

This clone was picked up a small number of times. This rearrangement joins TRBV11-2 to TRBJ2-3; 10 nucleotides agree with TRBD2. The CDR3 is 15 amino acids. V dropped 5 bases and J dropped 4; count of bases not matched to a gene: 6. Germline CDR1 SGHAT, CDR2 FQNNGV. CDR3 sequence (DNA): TGTGCCAGCAGCCCAACTAGCGGGGTCCCAGATACGCAGTATTTT. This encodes CASSPTSGVPDTQYF.

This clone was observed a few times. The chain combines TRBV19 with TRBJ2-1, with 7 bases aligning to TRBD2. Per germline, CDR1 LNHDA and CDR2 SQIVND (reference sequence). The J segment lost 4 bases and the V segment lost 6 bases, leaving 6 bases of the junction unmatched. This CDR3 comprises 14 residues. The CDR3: CASSLAEDYNEQFF. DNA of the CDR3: TGTGCCAGTAGCCTAGCGGAGGATTACAATGAGCAGTTCTTC.

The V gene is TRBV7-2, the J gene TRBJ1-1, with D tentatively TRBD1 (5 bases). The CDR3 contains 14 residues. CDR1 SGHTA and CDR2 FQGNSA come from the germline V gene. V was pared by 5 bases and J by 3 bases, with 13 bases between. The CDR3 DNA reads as TGTGCCAGCAGCCTCAGGGATGGGCACACTGAAGCTTTCTTT. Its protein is CASSLRDGHTEAFF.

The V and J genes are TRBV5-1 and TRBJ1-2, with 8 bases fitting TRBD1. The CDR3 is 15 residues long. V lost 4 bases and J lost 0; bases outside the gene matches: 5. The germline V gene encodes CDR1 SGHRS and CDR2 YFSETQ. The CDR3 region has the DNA TGCGCCAGCAGCCTGCGACAGGGGACTAACTATGGCTACACCTTC. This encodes CASSLRQGTNYGYTF.